This is a list of T cell receptor beta chains from one sample in a study of blood T cells in healthy people across ages. One entry per CDR3 protein results from TCRdb running MiXCR on the 5' RACE reads. The data contain about 1 million distinct CDR3 sequences, less than 50% of them singletons. The sample comprised blood. Receptor source: a woman aged 60-75 years in good health. CDR3s include the opening cysteine and the closing phenylalanine or tryptophan. D genes are given only for firm matches. Some rows have no size entry. The others give once, few or many, or a class for an expanded clone.

cdr3_nt: TGCAGCGTTGAAGGGTTCCGGGACAACGAATGGGACAACGAGCAGTACTTC
cdr3_aa: CSVEGFRDNEWDNEQYF
clone_size: few
d_call: NA
v_call: TRBV29-1
j_call: TRBJ2-7

cdr3_nt: TGTGCCAGCAGTACGCGACAGGGGGCGCAAGGCTACACCTTC
cdr3_aa: CASSTRQGAQGYTF
clone_size: few
d_call: TRBD1
v_call: TRBV27
j_call: TRBJ1-2

cdr3_nt: TGCAGTGCTAGTCGTCATAGTGACTCCGGGGAGACCCAGTACTTC
cdr3_aa: CSASRHSDSGETQYF
clone_size: few
d_call: NA
v_call: TRBV20-1
j_call: TRBJ2-5

cdr3_nt: TGTGCCTGGAGTGTTCCAGGGGGGTACGAGCAGTACTTC
cdr3_aa: CAWSVPGGYEQYF
clone_size: NA
d_call: NA
v_call: TRBV30
j_call: TRBJ2-7

cdr3_nt: TGTGCCACCAGCAGAGTAGTATGGGATAATTCACCCCTCCACTTT
cdr3_aa: CATSRVVWDNSPLHF
clone_size: NA
d_call: NA
v_call: TRBV15
j_call: TRBJ1-6

cdr3_nt: TGTGCCAGCAATACAGGGTTGACCTACAATGAGCAGTTCTTC
cdr3_aa: CASNTGLTYNEQFF
clone_size: NA
d_call: NA
v_call: TRBV2
j_call: TRBJ2-1

cdr3_nt: TGTGCCAGCCTCGTCGGACGGGGCTACGAGCAGTACTTC
cdr3_aa: CASLVGRGYEQYF
clone_size: few
d_call: NA
v_call: TRBV6-5
j_call: TRBJ2-7

cdr3_nt: TGTGCCAGCAGCCGAAGAGCAGGACCCACCAACAACAACGTCCTGACTTTC
cdr3_aa: CASSRRAGPTNNNVLTF
clone_size: NA
d_call: NA
v_call: TRBV14
j_call: TRBJ2-6

cdr3_nt: TGCGCCAGCTCCCTTGGACAGGGGTTAGCAGATACGCAGTATTTT
cdr3_aa: CASSLGQGLADTQYF
clone_size: NA
d_call: TRBD1
v_call: TRBV5-1
j_call: TRBJ2-3

cdr3_nt: TGCAGCGGGGGACAGACAACCTACGAGCAGTACTTC
cdr3_aa: CSGGQTTYEQYF
clone_size: many
d_call: TRBD1
v_call: TRBV29-1
j_call: TRBJ2-7

cdr3_nt: TGTGCCGGCAGTTACGAGCGGAGGCAGTTTTCCTACAATGAGCAGTTCTTC
cdr3_aa: CAGSYERRQFSYNEQFF
clone_size: once
d_call: NA
v_call: TRBV6-2/TRBV6-3
j_call: TRBJ2-1

cdr3_nt: TGCAGTGCGCCATATATCAATGAGCAGTTCTTC
cdr3_aa: CSAPYINEQFF
clone_size: NA
d_call: NA
v_call: TRBV20-1
j_call: TRBJ2-1

cdr3_nt: TGTGCCAGCAACCCGGGACAGGCCCCCTGGGAGCAGTACTTC
cdr3_aa: CASNPGQAPWEQYF
clone_size: NA
d_call: TRBD1
v_call: TRBV27
j_call: TRBJ2-7

cdr3_nt: TGTGCCAGCATATGGGGGAGGGAGGTTCAGAATGAGCAGTTCTTC
cdr3_aa: CASIWGREVQNEQFF
clone_size: NA
d_call: TRBD2
v_call: TRBV2
j_call: TRBJ2-1

cdr3_nt: TGTGCCAGCAGCTTAGAACCGGGACAGAGGAGTGGCTACACCTTC
cdr3_aa: CASSLEPGQRSGYTF
clone_size: once
d_call: TRBD1
v_call: TRBV5-8
j_call: TRBJ1-2

cdr3_nt: TGTGCCAGCAGCCAACGGGCGGGAGTTTTTATGGATGAGCAGTTCTTC
cdr3_aa: CASSQRAGVFMDEQFF
clone_size: NA
d_call: TRBD2
v_call: TRBV14
j_call: TRBJ2-1

cdr3_nt: TGTGCCAGCACCCGAGAGGGTAAGAATGAGCAGTTCTTC
cdr3_aa: CASTREGKNEQFF
clone_size: NA
d_call: NA
v_call: TRBV9
j_call: TRBJ2-1

cdr3_nt: TGTGCCAGCAGCACGACTAGCGGGCCGGCCTACGAGCAGTACTTC
cdr3_aa: CASSTTSGPAYEQYF
clone_size: few
d_call: TRBD2
v_call: TRBV5-6
j_call: TRBJ2-7

cdr3_nt: TGCAGCGTCCGTCCAGGGGGGTATACCGAGCAGTACTTC
cdr3_aa: CSVRPGGYTEQYF
clone_size: NA
d_call: NA
v_call: TRBV29-1
j_call: TRBJ2-7

cdr3_nt: TGCAGTGCTGGGGGGACAGGGGGCCCGGAACGCACAGATACGCAGTATTTT
cdr3_aa: CSAGGTGGPERTDTQYF
clone_size: NA
d_call: TRBD1
v_call: TRBV20-1
j_call: TRBJ2-3

cdr3_nt: TGTGCCAGCAGCTTAGGCTCAGCGGGAGCTGAGCAGTTCTTC
cdr3_aa: CASSLGSAGAEQFF
clone_size: NA
d_call: TRBD2
v_call: TRBV7-3
j_call: TRBJ2-1

cdr3_nt: TGCAGCGTTGTTCGAGTGCCCCGAACTCCCACAGATACGCGGTATTTT
cdr3_aa: CSVVRVPRTPTDTRYF
clone_size: NA
d_call: NA
v_call: TRBV29-1
j_call: TRBJ2-3

cdr3_nt: TGTGCCAGCCGCGGGACTTCGGGCACCCCAGGGTCCTACAATGAGCAGTTCTTC
cdr3_aa: CASRGTSGTPGSYNEQFF
clone_size: NA
d_call: NA
v_call: TRBV2
j_call: TRBJ2-1

cdr3_nt: TGTGCCAGCAGCTTATCAACCTTTAGGGGAGCGGGAGACGGGGGTGAGCAGTTCTTC
cdr3_aa: CASSLSTFRGAGDGGEQFF
clone_size: few
d_call: TRBD2
v_call: TRBV7-9
j_call: TRBJ2-1

cdr3_nt: TGCAGTGCTAGAGCCCGGACTTTGCGGGATACGCAGTATTTT
cdr3_aa: CSARARTLRDTQYF
clone_size: few
d_call: NA
v_call: TRBV20-1
j_call: TRBJ2-3

cdr3_nt: TGTGCCAGCACGGGGCAGAGCTCCTACAATGAGCAGTTCTTC
cdr3_aa: CASTGQSSYNEQFF
clone_size: NA
d_call: NA
v_call: TRBV11-1
j_call: TRBJ2-1

cdr3_nt: TGCAGCGTTGCAGGTGGACCTTATGGCTACACCTTC
cdr3_aa: CSVAGGPYGYTF
clone_size: NA
d_call: NA
v_call: TRBV29-1
j_call: TRBJ1-2

cdr3_nt: TGTGCCAGCAGCAAGTTTAGAGGGGCGGGCAGCCAAGAGACCCAGTACTTC
cdr3_aa: CASSKFRGAGSQETQYF
clone_size: few
d_call: NA
v_call: TRBV27
j_call: TRBJ2-5

cdr3_nt: TGCAGTGCTAACCCCGGAGCATATGAGCAGTTCTTC
cdr3_aa: CSANPGAYEQFF
clone_size: few
d_call: NA
v_call: TRBV20-1
j_call: TRBJ2-1